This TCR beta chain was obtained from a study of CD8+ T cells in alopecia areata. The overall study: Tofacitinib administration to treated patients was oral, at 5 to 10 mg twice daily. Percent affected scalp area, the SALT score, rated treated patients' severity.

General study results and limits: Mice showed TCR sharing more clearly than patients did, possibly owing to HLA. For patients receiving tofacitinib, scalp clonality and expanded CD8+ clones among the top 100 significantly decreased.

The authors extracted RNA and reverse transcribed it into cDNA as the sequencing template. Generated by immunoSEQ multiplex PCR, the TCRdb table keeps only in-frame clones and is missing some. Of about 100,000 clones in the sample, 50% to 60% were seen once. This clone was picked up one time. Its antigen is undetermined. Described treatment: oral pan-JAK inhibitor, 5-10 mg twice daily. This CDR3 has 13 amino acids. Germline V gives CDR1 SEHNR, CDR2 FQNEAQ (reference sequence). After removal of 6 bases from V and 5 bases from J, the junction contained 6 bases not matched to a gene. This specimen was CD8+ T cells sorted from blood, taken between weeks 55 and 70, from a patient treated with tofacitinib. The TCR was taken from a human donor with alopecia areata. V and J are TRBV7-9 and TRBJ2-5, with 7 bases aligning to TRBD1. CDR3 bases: TGTGCCAGCAGTAGAGGGGGCGGGGAGACCCAGTACTTC. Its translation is CASSRGGGETQYF.